The 9 T cell receptor beta chains given below trace back to one sample, sequenced in a study of PD-1 blockade in classical Hodgkin lymphoma. Time point specified: cycle 4 day 1 (C4D1), after 6 weeks of nivolumab. Following autologous stem cell transplantation, relapse occurred in every patient, and exposure to brentuximab vedotin varied. The assay was immunoSEQ multiplex PCR, and TCRdb's table has in-frame clones only and misses some. The sample lists tens of thousands of clones, 75% to 95% seen once, with about 9.3% in the top ten. Material: peripheral blood mononuclear cells (PBMCs), obtained before the fourth cycle of nivolumab. The receptors shown here come from a human donor with classical Hodgkin lymphoma.

The V gene is TRBV27, the J gene TRBJ2-5; D not certain. The end of the DNA is better explained by TRBJ2-7, so the J call may be wrong. From germline, CDR1 is MNHEY and CDR2 SMNVEV (reference sequence). The CDR3 extends over 13 amino acids. This CDR3 reads CASRVSPSYEQYF. In nucleotides, the CDR3 is TGTGCCAGCAGGGTTTCCCCTTCCTACGAGCAGTACTTC.

CDR3 nucleotides: TGCGCCAGCAGCTTGGGGTCGCGTAGCCGACAGGGTGTGGATGAGCAGTACTTC. This encodes CASSLGSRSRQGVDEQYF. The chain joins TRBV5-1 to TRBJ2-7; TRBD1 aligns across 7 bases. The CDR3 has 18 amino acids. V trimming: 0 bases; J trimming: 7 bases; junction bases outside the gene matches: 19. In germline, CDR1 is SGHRS, CDR2 YFSETQ.

This chain links TRBV2 with TRBJ2-3; tentatively, D is TRBD2 (7 bases). The V gene's germline CDR1 is SNHLY and CDR2 FYNNEI. This CDR3 has 14 amino acids. V lost 8 bases to trimming and J lost 5 bases, with 17 bases between them. As DNA, the CDR3 is TGTGCCAGCCGGGGGGCCCGTTCGTTAGATACGCAGTATTTT. Translation: CASRGARSLDTQYF. Supplemented by reference TRBV2 and TRBJ2-3, the full variable domain reads EPEVTQTPSHQVTQMGQEVILRCVPISNHLYFYWYRQILGQKVEFLVSFYNNEISEKSEIFDDQFSVERPDGSNFTLKIRSTKLEDSAMYFCASRGARSLDTQYFGPGTRLTVL.

The CDR3 DNA follows: TGTGCCAGCAGCCTGGGGCGGGGGACAACTAATGAAAAACTGTTTTTT. This translates into CASSLGRGTTNEKLFF. This chain joins TRBV4-2 and TRBJ1-4; weak D call: TRBD1 (5 bases). CDR1 LGHNA and CDR2 YNFKEQ come from the germline V gene. This CDR3 has 16 residues. V dropped 4 bases and J dropped 0 bases, with 12 bases sitting between them.

Only a few counts were recorded for this clone. The V and J genes are TRBV6-5 and TRBJ1-4; D ambiguous. Germline lookup yields CDR1 MNHEY and CDR2 SVGAGI. The V end was cut by 4 bases, the J end by 0 bases, with 6 bases between. The CDR3 covers 14 residues. The CDR3 is CASSSYATNEKLFF. CDR3 nucleotide sequence: TGTGCCAGCAGTTCCTATGCAACTAATGAAAAACTGTTTTTT.

J is TRBJ1-4 and V is TRBV2; no clear D gene. Germline V CDR1 and CDR2: SNHLY, FYNNEI. Trimming removed 10 bases at V and 0 bases at J, with 12 bases between. The CDR3 consists of 14 residues. CDR3 sequence: CATQPLATNEKLFF. The CDR3 DNA sequence: TGTGCCACACAACCCCTGGCAACTAATGAAAAACTGTTTTTT.

The V call is TRBV13, the J call TRBJ2-5; 13 nucleotides align to TRBD2. Unmatched junction bases numbered 12, after V lost 5 bases and J lost 9 bases. CDR3 length equals 16 residues. Germline CDR1 reads PRHDT; CDR2 reads FYEKMQ (reference sequence). The chain's CDR3 is CASSNTGTSGVRAQYF. The CDR3 DNA reads TGTGCCAGCAGCAACACCGGGACTAGCGGGGTAAGGGCCCAGTACTTC.

This chain joins TRBV11-2 and TRBJ2-2; TRBD2 agrees at 7 bases. Germline lookup yields CDR1 SGHAT and CDR2 FQNNGV. J was trimmed by 0 bases and V by 11 bases; bases with no gene match: 12. This CDR3 spans 16 amino acids. DNA for the CDR3: TGTGCCGGATCCCAGTCAGCGGGGACGAACACCGGGGAGCTGTTTTTT. As protein: CAGSQSAGTNTGELFF.

The chain has TRBV5-5 and TRBJ1-1, with D unresolved. CDR3 length: 13 residues. Trimming shortened V by 0 bases and J by 8 bases, and 11 bases separated the two germline ends. The V gene's germline CDR1 is SGHKS and CDR2 YYEKEE (reference sequence). This chain's CDR3 is CASSLALAEEAFF. For the CDR3, the DNA is TGTGCCAGCAGCTTGGCTCTGGCCGAGGAAGCTTTCTTT.